The T cell receptor beta chain under discussion was sequenced for a study of response to subunit inactivated influenza vaccine. The study's findings and limits: There was a suggestion from the authors that each seasonal influenza vaccination recruits few new T cells.

Germline V CDR1 and CDR2: LNHDA, SQIVND (reference sequence). The CDR3 has 21 residues. Trimming removed 9 bases at V and 1 base at J, with 31 bases between. Note on this clonotype: Its antigen is unidentified.

TCRdb independently ran MiXCR on the RT-PCR reads; one entry per CDR3 protein. The data contain hundreds of thousands of distinct CDR3 sequences, approximately 10% of them singletons. The origin of this receptor is a middle-aged man who received an inactivated influenza vaccine. The sequencing used PBMCs from blood, collected on the day of vaccination. V gene TRBV19 combines with J gene TRBJ2-6; D assignment may be TRBD1 or TRBD2 (7 bases each). The chain's CDR3 is CASLHRGGGDSTLSGANVLTF. In nucleotides, the CDR3 is TGTGCCAGCCTACATCGGGGAGGGGGGGACAGCACTCTTTCTGGGGCCAACGTCCTGACTTTC.